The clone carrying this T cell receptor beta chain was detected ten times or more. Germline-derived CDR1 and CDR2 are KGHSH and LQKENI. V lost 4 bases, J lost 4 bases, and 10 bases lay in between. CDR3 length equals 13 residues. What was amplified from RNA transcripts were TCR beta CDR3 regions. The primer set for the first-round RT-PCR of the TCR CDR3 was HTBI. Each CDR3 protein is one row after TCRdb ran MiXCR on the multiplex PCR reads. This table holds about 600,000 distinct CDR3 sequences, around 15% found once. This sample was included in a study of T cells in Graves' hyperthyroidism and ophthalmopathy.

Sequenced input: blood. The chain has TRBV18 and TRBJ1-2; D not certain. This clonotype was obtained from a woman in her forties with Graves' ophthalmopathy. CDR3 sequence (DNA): TGTGCCAGCTCACTCATGGATACCTATGGCTACACCTTC. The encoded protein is CASSLMDTYGYTF. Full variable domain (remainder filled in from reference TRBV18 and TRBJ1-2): NAGVMQNPRHLVRRRGQEARLRCSPMKGHSHVYWYRQLPEEGLKFMVYLQKENIIDESGMPKERFSAEFPKEGPSILRIQQVVRGDSAAYFCASSLMDTYGYTFGSGTRLTVV.